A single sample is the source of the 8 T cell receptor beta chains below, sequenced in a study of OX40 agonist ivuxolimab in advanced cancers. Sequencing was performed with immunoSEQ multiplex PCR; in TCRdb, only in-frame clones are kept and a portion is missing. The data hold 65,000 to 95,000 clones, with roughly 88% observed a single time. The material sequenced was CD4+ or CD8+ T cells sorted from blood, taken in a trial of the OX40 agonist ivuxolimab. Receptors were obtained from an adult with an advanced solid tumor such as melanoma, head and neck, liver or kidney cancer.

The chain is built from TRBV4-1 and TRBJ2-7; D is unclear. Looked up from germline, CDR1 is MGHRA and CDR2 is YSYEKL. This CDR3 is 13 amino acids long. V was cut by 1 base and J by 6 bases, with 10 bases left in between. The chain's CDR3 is CASSQVGSGEQYF. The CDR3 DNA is TGCGCCAGCAGCCAAGTGGGGTCCGGCGAGCAGTACTTC.

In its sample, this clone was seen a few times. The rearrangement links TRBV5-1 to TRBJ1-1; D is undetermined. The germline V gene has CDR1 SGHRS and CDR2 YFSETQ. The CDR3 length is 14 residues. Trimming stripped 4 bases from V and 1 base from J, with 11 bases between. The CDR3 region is CASSAAWENTEAFF. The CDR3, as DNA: TGCGCCAGCAGCGCGGCTTGGGAGAACACTGAAGCTTTCTTT.

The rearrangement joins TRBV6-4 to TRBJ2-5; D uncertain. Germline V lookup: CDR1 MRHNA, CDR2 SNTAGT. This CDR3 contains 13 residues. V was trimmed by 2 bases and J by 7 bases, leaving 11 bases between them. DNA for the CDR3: TGTGCCAGCAGTGACGCCACATCTGGGACCCAGTACTTC. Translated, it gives CASSDATSGTQYF.

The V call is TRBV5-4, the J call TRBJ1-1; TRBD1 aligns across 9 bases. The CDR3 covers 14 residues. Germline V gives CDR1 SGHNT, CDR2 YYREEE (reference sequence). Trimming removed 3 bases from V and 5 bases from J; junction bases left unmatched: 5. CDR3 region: CASSSGTGLTEAFF. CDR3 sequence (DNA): TGTGCCAGCAGCTCCGGGACAGGGTTGACTGAAGCTTTCTTT.

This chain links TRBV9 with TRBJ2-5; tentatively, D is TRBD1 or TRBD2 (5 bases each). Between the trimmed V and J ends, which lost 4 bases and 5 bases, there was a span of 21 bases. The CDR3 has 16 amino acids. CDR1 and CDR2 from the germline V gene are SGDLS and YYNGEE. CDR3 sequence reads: CASSPRDDTWWETQYF. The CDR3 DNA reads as TGTGCCAGCAGCCCCCGGGACGACACCTGGTGGGAGACCCAGTACTTC.

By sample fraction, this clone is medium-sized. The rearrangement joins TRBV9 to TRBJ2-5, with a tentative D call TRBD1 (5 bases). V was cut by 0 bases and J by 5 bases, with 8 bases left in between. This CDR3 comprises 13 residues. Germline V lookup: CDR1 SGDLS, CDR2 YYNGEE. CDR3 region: CASSVGQSETQYF. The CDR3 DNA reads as TGTGCCAGCAGCGTAGGACAGTCGGAGACCCAGTACTTC.

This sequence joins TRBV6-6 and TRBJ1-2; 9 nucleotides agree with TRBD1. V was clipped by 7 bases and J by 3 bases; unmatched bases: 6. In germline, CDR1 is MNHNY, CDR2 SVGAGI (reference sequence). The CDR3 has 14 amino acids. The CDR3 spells CASTRQGGDYGYTF. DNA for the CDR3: TGTGCCAGCACCCGACAGGGGGGCGACTATGGCTACACCTTC.

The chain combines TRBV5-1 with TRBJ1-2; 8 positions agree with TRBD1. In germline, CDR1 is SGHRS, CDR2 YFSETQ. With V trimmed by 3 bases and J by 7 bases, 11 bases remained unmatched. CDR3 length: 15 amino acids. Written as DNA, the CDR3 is TGCGCCAGCAGCTCCGGGCCAGGGGGCTTGGGTGGCTACACCTTC. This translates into CASSSGPGGLGGYTF.